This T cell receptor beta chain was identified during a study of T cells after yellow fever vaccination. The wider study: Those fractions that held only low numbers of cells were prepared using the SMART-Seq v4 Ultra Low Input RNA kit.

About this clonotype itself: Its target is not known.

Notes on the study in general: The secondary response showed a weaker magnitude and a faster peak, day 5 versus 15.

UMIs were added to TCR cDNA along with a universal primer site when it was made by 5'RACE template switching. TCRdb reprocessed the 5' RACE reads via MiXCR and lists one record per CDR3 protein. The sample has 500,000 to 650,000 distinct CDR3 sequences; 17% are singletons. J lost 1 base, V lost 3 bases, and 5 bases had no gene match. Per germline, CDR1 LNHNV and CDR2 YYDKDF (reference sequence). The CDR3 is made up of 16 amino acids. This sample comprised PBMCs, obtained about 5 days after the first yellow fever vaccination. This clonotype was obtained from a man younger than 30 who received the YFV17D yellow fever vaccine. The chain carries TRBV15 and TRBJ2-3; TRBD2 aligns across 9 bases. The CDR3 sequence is CATSSMVAGGTDTQYF. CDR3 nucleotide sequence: TGTGCCACCAGCAGTATGGTAGCGGGGGGCACAGATACGCAGTATTTT.